The T cell receptor (beta chain) described here comes from a study of blood T cell repertoires in COVID-19. Study details: The United States, Italy and Spain provided the acute and convalescent COVID-19 samples. The analysed material was cDNA or gDNA that came from T cells, B-cell-depleted T cells, or PBMCs.

Per the authors' pipeline: Estimation of nucleated cell counts was performed using reference gene primer amplification. Clones were sequenced by immunoSEQ multiplex PCR, and TCRdb holds only the in-frame ones, with some missing. The V and J calls and clone size are taken from that table; D and trimming were inferred from the DNA. The sample holds fewer than 150,000 clones, over 75% seen once. The CDR3 has 13 amino acids. The ends were cut back, 3 bases at V and 2 bases at J, with 7 bases in the middle. CDR1 is LNHDA, CDR2 SQIVND, per germline (reference sequence). With regard to this clone: The sample holds other DNA sequences that translate to the same CDR3.

Input material: peripheral blood. This rearrangement joins TRBV19 to TRBJ1-2; D gene unclear. This TCR derives from a woman in her 70s who had recovered from COVID-19. This CDR3 is CASSIGRNYGYTF. As DNA, the CDR3 is TGTGCCAGTAGTATCGGCAGGAACTATGGCTACACCTTC.